Below are 28 T cell receptor beta chains sequenced from a single sample in a study of OX40 agonist ivuxolimab in advanced cancers. The table came from immunoSEQ multiplex PCR; TCRdb's copy has only in-frame clones and leaves some out. Of some 40,000 clones in the sample, 70% to 90% were seen once. The specimen comprised CD4+ or CD8+ T cells sorted from blood, sampled in a trial of the OX40 agonist ivuxolimab. The receptors derive from an adult with an advanced solid tumor such as melanoma, head and neck, liver or kidney cancer.

CDR3 sequence (DNA): TGTGCCAGCAGCTTACTCGAGCCACAAAGTCGGGCCAACGTCCTGACTTTC. It specifies CASSLLEPQSRANVLTF. The rearrangement uses TRBV7-7 and TRBJ2-6; D remains unclear. CDR1 and CDR2 from the germline V gene are SSHAT and FNYEAQ (reference sequence). Deletions cut 2 bases from V and 5 bases from J, with 16 bases between. The CDR3 is 17 residues long.

V usage is TRBV19 and J usage is TRBJ2-2, with unresolved D. The CDR3 is made up of 12 amino acids. Trimming cost V 5 bases and J 3 bases, with 4 bases left between them. Germline V CDR1 and CDR2: LNHDA, SQIVND (reference sequence). The CDR3 loop reads CASSYYTGELFF. The CDR3 nucleotides are TGTGCCAGTAGTTATTACACCGGGGAGCTGTTTTTT.

This rearrangement joins TRBV9 to TRBJ1-1, with 10 positions matching TRBD1. Per germline, CDR1 SGDLS and CDR2 YYNGEE. This CDR3 has 15 amino acids. V was pared by 3 bases and J by 4 bases, with 6 bases of the junction left unmatched. CDR3 sequence: CASSDGTGVVTEAFF. The CDR3 bases are TGTGCCAGCAGCGACGGGACAGGGGTGGTCACTGAAGCTTTCTTT.

The rearrangement links TRBV9 to TRBJ2-3; D might be TRBD1 (6 bases). CDR1 and CDR2 from the germline V gene are SGDLS and YYNGEE. This CDR3 contains 13 residues. The germline V and J ends were trimmed by 4 bases and 7 bases, with 13 bases remaining between them. The CDR3, as DNA: TGTGCCAGCAGCCCAGGGGACGGCTATACGCAGTATTTT. Protein product: CASSPGDGYTQYF.

The chain has TRBV19 and TRBJ2-1; weak D call: TRBD2 (6 bases). Trimming took off 0 bases at V and 4 bases at J, with 10 bases between the two ends. The germline CDR1 and CDR2 sequences are LNHDA and SQIVND (reference sequence). The CDR3 totals 15 residues. The CDR3 spells CASSIDVAAYNEQFF. CDR3 bases: TGTGCCAGTAGTATAGATGTAGCGGCGTACAATGAGCAGTTCTTC. The whole variable domain, remainder taken from reference TRBV19 and TRBJ2-1, is DGGITQSPKYLFRKEGQNVTLSCEQNLNHDAMYWYRQDPGQGLRLIYYSQIVNDFQKGDIAEGYSVSREKKESFPLTVTSAQKNPTAFYLCASSIDVAAYNEQFFGPGTRLTVL.

The chain links TRBV4-1 to TRBJ1-2, with D possibly TRBD1 on 6 matching bases. Germline V gives CDR1 MGHRA, CDR2 YSYEKL. The CDR3 consists of 16 residues. V was clipped by 1 base and J by 0 bases, with 12 bases between them. CDR3 in DNA: TGCGCCAGCAGCCAAGCTCTCCAGGGGCCTAACTATGGCTACACCTTC. It encodes CASSQALQGPNYGYTF.

The chain is built from TRBV9 and TRBJ2-1; 7 positions agree with TRBD1. Germline assignment: CDR1 SGDLS and CDR2 YYNGEE. The CDR3 consists of 16 residues. Trimming removed 3 bases from V and 0 bases from J; junction bases left unmatched: 6. This chain's CDR3 is CASSERDSDSYNEQFF. The CDR3 nucleotides are TGTGCCAGCAGCGAGAGGGACAGTGACTCCTACAATGAGCAGTTCTTC.

This chain links TRBV4-3 with TRBJ1-1; TRBD1 is a possible D gene (5 bases). The V end lost 4 bases, the J end lost 1 base, and 7 bases lay between the germline ends. Per germline, CDR1 LGHNA and CDR2 YSLEER. The CDR3 sequence is 13 residues long. CDR3 sequence: CASSPQGNTEAFF. The CDR3 nucleotides read TGCGCCAGCAGCCCCCAGGGGAACACTGAAGCTTTCTTT.

This clone was counted once. This chain connects TRBV13 to TRBJ1-2; 10 nucleotides line up with TRBD1. Germline CDR1 reads PRHDT; CDR2 reads FYEKMQ (reference sequence). V shed 4 bases and J 3 bases; nucleotides not matched to a gene: 2. This CDR3 spans 14 amino acids. This CDR3 is CASSSTGGDYGYTF. Here the CDR3 DNA reads TGTGCCAGCAGCTCGACAGGGGGCGACTATGGCTACACCTTC.

The V and J genes are TRBV19 and TRBJ1-4; D gene ambiguous. V was pared by 7 bases and J by 3 bases, with 15 bases between. Germline V lookup: CDR1 LNHDA, CDR2 SQIVND (reference sequence). The CDR3 has 15 residues. The CDR3 protein is CASTIRSGPNEKLFF. The DNA of the CDR3 is TGTGCCAGTACCATTCGTAGCGGGCCTAATGAAAAACTGTTTTTT.

The rearrangement joins TRBV7-3 to TRBJ1-1; D possibly corresponds to TRBD1 (5 bases). This CDR3 comprises 14 residues. Germline CDR1 and CDR2: SGHTA and FQGTGA. V was trimmed by 2 bases and J by 3 bases, leaving 10 bases between them. The CDR3 reads CASSLGTPDTEAFF. As DNA, the CDR3 is TGTGCCAGCAGCTTAGGGACGCCCGACACTGAAGCTTTCTTT.

The CDR3 DNA reads TGTGCCAGCAGTTTACTAGCGGGAGTTGGGTATCCGCAGTATTTT. Protein product: CASSLLAGVGYPQYF. The chain joins TRBV28 to TRBJ2-3, with TRBD2 matching over 10 bases. The ends lost 2 bases at V and 10 bases at J; junction bases unmatched: 9. This CDR3 region has 15 residues. Germline V lookup: CDR1 MDHEN, CDR2 SYDVKM.

This clone was seen just once. The V and J genes are TRBV5-1 and TRBJ2-1, with TRBD2 matching 7 bases. The CDR3 covers 17 residues. The junction had 15 bases not matched to a gene; V was cut back by 4 bases and J by 5 bases. Germline V gene data show CDR1 as SGHRS and CDR2 as YFSETQ. The CDR3 protein is CASSPGLDVVRDNEQFF. CDR3 DNA: TGCGCCAGCAGCCCCGGACTAGATGTTGTTCGGGACAATGAGCAGTTCTTC.

This clone has more than one count but fewer than ten. V usage is TRBV14 and J usage is TRBJ1-1, with D maybe TRBD1 (6 bases). CDR3 length: 15 residues. The germline V gene encodes CDR1 SGHDN and CDR2 FVKESK. The germline V and J ends were trimmed by 0 bases and 5 bases, with 13 bases remaining between them. The CDR3 spells CASSQDEGEATEAFF. As DNA, the CDR3 is TGTGCCAGCAGCCAAGATGAGGGGGAAGCGACTGAAGCTTTCTTT.

The chain combines TRBV18 with TRBJ2-7; TRBD1 is a possible D gene (5 bases). CDR3 length equals 16 residues. CDR1 KGHSH and CDR2 LQKENI come from the germline V gene. With 2 bases removed from V and 1 base from J, the gap between germline ends came to 15 bases. The CDR3 protein is CASSPVAGPESYEQYF. DNA for the CDR3: TGTGCCAGCTCACCAGTCGCAGGGCCGGAGTCCTACGAGCAGTACTTC.

The gene calls are TRBV5-6 and TRBJ1-5, with TRBD1 matching 12 bases. Germline V gene data show CDR1 as SGHDT and CDR2 as YYEEEE. The CDR3 loop spans 18 amino acids. The ends lost 2 bases at V and 0 bases at J; junction bases unmatched: 6. The CDR3 protein is CASSFGTGGASSNQPQHF. The CDR3 region has the DNA TGTGCCAGCAGCTTCGGGACAGGGGGCGCAAGTAGCAATCAGCCCCAGCATTTT.

The J gene is TRBJ2-1, the V gene TRBV7-9; possible D gene TRBD1, 5 bases. V gave up 5 bases and J gave up 5 bases, with 10 bases separating them. The CDR3 is 13 amino acids. Germline V gives CDR1 SEHNR, CDR2 FQNEAQ (reference sequence). This CDR3 reads CASSPMGHNEQFF. DNA for the CDR3: TGTGCCAGCAGCCCCATGGGGCACAATGAGCAGTTCTTC.

About this clone itself: An end of the junction does not agree with germline; a read error may underlie this. The genes are TRBV6-5 and TRBJ1-2; 8 positions match TRBD1. Germline V gene lookup returns CDR1 MNHEY and CDR2 SVGAGI. CDR3 length: 13 amino acids. CDR3 amino acids: CASSSGQGTFIRF. CDR3 sequence (DNA): TGTGCCAGCAGTTCTGGACAGGGTACGTTTATCCGCTTC.

This clone was seen a handful of times. The chain employs TRBV6-1 and TRBJ1-4, with 7 bases aligning to TRBD1. The CDR3 is made up of 15 amino acids. Germline V gene sequence: CDR1 MNHNS, CDR2 SASEGT. V lost 3 bases and J lost 4; bases outside the gene matches: 5. The CDR3 protein is CASSDRQGHNEKLFF. The CDR3 region has the DNA TGTGCCAGCAGTGACCGACAGGGTCATAATGAAAAACTGTTTTTT.

Written as DNA, the CDR3 is TGTGCCAGCAGCGTAGAAGGGAGTCCAACCTCTGGGGCCAACGTCCTGACTTTC. Translated, it gives CASSVEGSPTSGANVLTF. J is TRBJ2-6 and V is TRBV9; possible D gene TRBD2, 5 bases. V lost 0 bases and J 0 bases, leaving 13 bases between the germline ends. CDR3 size: 18 residues. The germline gives CDR1 SGDLS, CDR2 YYNGEE. The whole variable domain, remainder taken from reference TRBV9 and TRBJ2-6, is DSGVTQTPKHLITATGQRVTLRCSPRSGDLSVYWYQQSLDQGLQFLIQYYNGEERAKGNILERFSAQQFPDLHSELNLSSLELGDSALYFCASSVEGSPTSGANVLTFGAGSRLTVL.

The rearrangement uses TRBV29-1 and TRBJ2-7; a weak D match, TRBD1 (6 bases). V lost 3 bases and J 4 bases, leaving 16 bases between the germline ends. The CDR3 is made up of 14 amino acids. Germline V gene lookup returns CDR1 SQVTM and CDR2 ANQGSEA. CDR3 residues: CSVDSGTGQYEQYF. In DNA form, the CDR3 reads TGCAGCGTTGACTCCGGGACGGGACAATACGAGCAGTACTTC.

Details on this clone: Other nucleotide sequences from this sample produce the same CDR3. The chain combines TRBV27 with TRBJ1-1; D not resolved. Per the germline V gene, CDR1 is MNHEY and CDR2 is SMNVEV (reference sequence). Trimming pared 4 bases from V and 2 bases from J, leaving 8 bases between. The CDR3 is 13 residues long. CDR3 loop: CASSSTGNTEAFF. CDR3 nucleotides: TGTGCCAGCAGTTCGACCGGTAACACTGAAGCTTTCTTT.

This rearrangement joins TRBV27 to TRBJ1-1; 10 nucleotides match TRBD1. J gave up 4 bases and V 2 bases, and 1 base lay outside the gene matches. The CDR3 runs 14 residues. From germline, CDR1 is MNHEY and CDR2 SMNVEV (reference sequence). The CDR3 is CASSLGTGATEAFF. The CDR3 region has the DNA TGTGCCAGCAGTTTAGGGACAGGGGCCACTGAAGCTTTCTTT.

This sequence joins TRBV6-5 and TRBJ1-2; D gene unclear. Trimming stripped 4 bases from V and 4 bases from J, with 13 bases between. This CDR3 spans 14 amino acids. Germline CDR1 reads MNHEY; CDR2 reads SVGAGI. DNA for the CDR3: TGTGCCAGCAGTTTGATCGGCGGGCGCTATGGCTACACCTTC. Its translation: CASSLIGGRYGYTF.

The chain is built from TRBV19 and TRBJ1-3; D may be TRBD1 (5 bases). The V gene lost 3 bases and the J gene lost 9 bases, with 12 bases spanning the gap. This CDR3 has 13 amino acids. Germline assignment: CDR1 LNHDA and CDR2 SQIVND (reference sequence). The CDR3 loop reads CASSMQGHATIYF. CDR3 sequence (DNA): TGTGCCAGTAGTATGCAAGGACACGCCACCATATATTTT.

The sample holds one count of this clone. The gene calls are TRBV7-9 and TRBJ2-7; D may be TRBD1 or TRBD2 (7 bases each). The V and J ends lost 5 bases and 0 bases respectively, with 17 bases between them. CDR1 is SEHNR and CDR2 is FQNEAQ in the germline V gene (reference sequence). The CDR3 sequence is 16 residues long. This CDR3 is CASSPSGTANSYEQYF. CDR3 DNA sequence: TGTGCCAGCAGCCCCAGCGGGACAGCCAACTCCTACGAGCAGTACTTC.

The J gene is TRBJ1-1, the V gene TRBV6-5, with D hard to call. Per the germline V gene, CDR1 is MNHEY and CDR2 is SVGAGI. The V gene lost 0 bases and the J gene lost 1 base, with 6 bases spanning the gap. The CDR3 consists of 14 residues. The CDR3, as DNA: TGTGCCAGCAGTTACTCGAGAAGGAACACTGAAGCTTTCTTT. Residues: CASSYSRRNTEAFF.

V gene TRBV5-6 combines with J gene TRBJ2-3; D gene unclear. V lost 3 bases and J lost 6, with 17 bases in between. The CDR3 runs to 15 residues. Looked up from germline, CDR1 is SGHDT and CDR2 is YYEEEE. The CDR3 region is CASSSPSELRDTQYF. For the CDR3, the DNA is TGTGCCAGCAGCTCACCTTCGGAGCTAAGGGATACGCAGTATTTT.